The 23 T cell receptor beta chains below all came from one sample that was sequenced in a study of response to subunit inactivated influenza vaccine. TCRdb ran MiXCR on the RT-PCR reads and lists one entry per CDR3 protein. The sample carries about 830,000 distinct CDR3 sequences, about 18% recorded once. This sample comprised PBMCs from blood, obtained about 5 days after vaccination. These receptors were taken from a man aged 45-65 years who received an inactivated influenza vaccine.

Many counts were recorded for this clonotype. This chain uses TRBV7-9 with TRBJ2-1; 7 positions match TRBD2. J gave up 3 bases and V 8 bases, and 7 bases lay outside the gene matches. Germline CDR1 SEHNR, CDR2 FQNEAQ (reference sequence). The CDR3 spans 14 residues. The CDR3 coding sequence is TGTGCCAGCCGTGACGGGAGGAACTACAATGAGCAGTTCTTC. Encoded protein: CASRDGRNYNEQFF.

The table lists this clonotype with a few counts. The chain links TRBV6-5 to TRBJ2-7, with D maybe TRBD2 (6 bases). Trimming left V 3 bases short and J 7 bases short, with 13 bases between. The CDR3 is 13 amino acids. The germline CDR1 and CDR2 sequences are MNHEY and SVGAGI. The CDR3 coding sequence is TGTGCCAGCAGTTATTGGGCCGCGGGGGAGCAGTACTTC. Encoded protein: CASSYWAAGEQYF.

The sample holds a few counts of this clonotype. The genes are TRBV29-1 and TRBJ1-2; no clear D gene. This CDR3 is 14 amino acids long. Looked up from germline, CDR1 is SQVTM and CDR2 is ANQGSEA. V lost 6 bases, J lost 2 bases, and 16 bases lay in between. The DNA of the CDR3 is TGCAGCGTGCGCCCATTCAATTCGAACTATGGCTACACCTTC. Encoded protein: CSVRPFNSNYGYTF.

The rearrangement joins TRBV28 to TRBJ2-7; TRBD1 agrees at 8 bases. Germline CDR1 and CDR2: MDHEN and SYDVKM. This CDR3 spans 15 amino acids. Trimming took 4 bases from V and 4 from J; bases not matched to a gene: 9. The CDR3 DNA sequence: TGTGCCAGCAGTTCGCCCTCGGGACAGGAGTACGAGCAGTACTTC. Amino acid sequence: CASSSPSGQEYEQYF.

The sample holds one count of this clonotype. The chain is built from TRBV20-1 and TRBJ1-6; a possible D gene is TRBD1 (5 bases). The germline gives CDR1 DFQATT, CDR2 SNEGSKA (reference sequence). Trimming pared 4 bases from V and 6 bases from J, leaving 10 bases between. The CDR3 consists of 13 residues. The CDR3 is CSAISRGNSPLHF. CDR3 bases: TGCAGTGCTATAAGTAGGGGTAATTCACCCCTCCACTTT.

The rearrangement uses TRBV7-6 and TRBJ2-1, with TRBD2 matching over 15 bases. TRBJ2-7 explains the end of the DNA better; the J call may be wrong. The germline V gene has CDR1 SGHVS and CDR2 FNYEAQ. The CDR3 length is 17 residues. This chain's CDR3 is CASSSPRTSGRVGEQYF. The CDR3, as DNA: TGTGCCAGCAGCTCCCCTAGGACTAGCGGGAGGGTCGGTGAGCAGTACTTC.

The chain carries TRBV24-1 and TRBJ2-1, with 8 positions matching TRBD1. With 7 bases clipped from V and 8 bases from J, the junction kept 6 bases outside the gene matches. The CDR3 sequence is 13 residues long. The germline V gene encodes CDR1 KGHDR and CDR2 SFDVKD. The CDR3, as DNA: TGTGCCACCAGACAGGGGGACTTTTATGAGCAGTTCTTC. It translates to CATRQGDFYEQFF.

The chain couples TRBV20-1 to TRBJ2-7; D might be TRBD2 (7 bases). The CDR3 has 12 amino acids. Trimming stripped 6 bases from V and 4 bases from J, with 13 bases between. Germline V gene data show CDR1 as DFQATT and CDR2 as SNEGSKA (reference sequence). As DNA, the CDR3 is TGCAGTGCCCCGCGGGGGCCTTACGAGCAGTACTTC. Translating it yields CSAPRGPYEQYF.

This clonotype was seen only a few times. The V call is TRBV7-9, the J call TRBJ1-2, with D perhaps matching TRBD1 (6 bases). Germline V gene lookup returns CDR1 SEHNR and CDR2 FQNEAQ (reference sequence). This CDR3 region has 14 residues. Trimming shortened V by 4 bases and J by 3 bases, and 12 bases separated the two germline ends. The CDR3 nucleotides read TGTGCCAGCAGCTACCGACAGGACGACTATGGCTACACCTTC. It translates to CASSYRQDDYGYTF.

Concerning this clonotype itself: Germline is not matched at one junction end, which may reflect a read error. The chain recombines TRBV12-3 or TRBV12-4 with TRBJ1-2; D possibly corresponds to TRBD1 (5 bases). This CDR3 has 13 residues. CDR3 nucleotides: TGTGCCAGCACTTTACGGGGGAGTCTTGGCTACACCTTC. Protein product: CASTLRGSLGYTF.

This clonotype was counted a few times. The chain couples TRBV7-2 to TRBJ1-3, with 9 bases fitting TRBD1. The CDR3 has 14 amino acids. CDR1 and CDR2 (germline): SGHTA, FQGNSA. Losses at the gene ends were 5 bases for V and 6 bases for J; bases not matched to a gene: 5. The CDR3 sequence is CASSVDRGQNTIYF. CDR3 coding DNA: TGTGCCAGCAGCGTGGACAGGGGACAAAACACCATATATTTT.

For the CDR3, the DNA is TGTGCCAGCAGCCGCCCCGGGACGGGAGAGACCCAGTACTTC. Protein sequence: CASSRPGTGETQYF. The J gene is TRBJ2-5, the V gene TRBV28; D assignment may be TRBD1 or TRBD2 (5 bases each). Deletions cut 6 bases from V and 4 bases from J, with 15 bases between. The V gene's germline CDR1 is MDHEN and CDR2 SYDVKM. The CDR3 has 14 residues.

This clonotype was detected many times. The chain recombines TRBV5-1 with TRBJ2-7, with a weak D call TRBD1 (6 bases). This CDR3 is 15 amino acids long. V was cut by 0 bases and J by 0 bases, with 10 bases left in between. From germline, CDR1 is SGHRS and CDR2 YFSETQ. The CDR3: CASSLVPGASYEQYF. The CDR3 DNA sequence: TGCGCCAGCAGCTTGGTGCCAGGGGCCTCCTACGAGCAGTACTTC.

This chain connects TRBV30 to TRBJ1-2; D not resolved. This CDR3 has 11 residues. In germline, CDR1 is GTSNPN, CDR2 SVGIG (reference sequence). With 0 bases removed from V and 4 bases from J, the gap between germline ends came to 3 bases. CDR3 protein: CAWSVAYGYTF. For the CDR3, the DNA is TGTGCCTGGAGTGTAGCCTATGGCTACACCTTC.

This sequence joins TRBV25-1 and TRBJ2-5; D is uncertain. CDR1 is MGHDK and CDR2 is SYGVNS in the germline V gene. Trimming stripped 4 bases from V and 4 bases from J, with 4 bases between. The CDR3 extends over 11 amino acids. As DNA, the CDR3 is TGTGCCAGCAGTGGACCAGAGACCCAGTACTTC. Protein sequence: CASSGPETQYF. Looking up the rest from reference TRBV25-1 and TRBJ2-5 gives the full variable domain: EADIYQTPRYLVIGTGKKITLECSQTMGHDKMYWYQQDPGMELHLIHYSYGVNSTEKGDLSSESTVSRIRTEHFPLTLESARPSHTSQYLCASSGPETQYFGPGTRLLVL.

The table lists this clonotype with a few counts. CDR3 region: CATSDEGTSGLRYEQFF. In DNA, the CDR3 is TGTGCCACCAGTGATGAGGGGACTAGCGGCCTCAGGTACGAGCAGTTCTTC. The chain carries TRBV24-1 and TRBJ2-1; TRBD2 aligns across 11 bases. V was pared by 3 bases and J by 10 bases, with 13 bases of the junction left unmatched. Germline V CDR1 and CDR2: KGHDR, SFDVKD. The CDR3 contains 17 residues.

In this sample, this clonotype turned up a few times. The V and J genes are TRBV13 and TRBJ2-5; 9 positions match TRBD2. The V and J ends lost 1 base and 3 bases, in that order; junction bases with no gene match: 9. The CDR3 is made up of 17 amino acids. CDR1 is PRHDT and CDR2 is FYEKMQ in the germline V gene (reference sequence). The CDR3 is CASSLARLADYKETQYF. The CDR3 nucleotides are TGTGCCAGCAGCTTAGCCCGACTAGCGGACTATAAAGAGACCCAGTACTTC.

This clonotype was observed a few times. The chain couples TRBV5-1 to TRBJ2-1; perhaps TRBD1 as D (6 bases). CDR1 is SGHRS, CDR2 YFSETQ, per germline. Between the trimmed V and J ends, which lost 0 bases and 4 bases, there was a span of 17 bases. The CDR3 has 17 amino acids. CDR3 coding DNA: TGCGCCAGCAGCTTGGCCCCCGGGACCACAGGGTACAATGAGCAGTTCTTC. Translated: CASSLAPGTTGYNEQFF.

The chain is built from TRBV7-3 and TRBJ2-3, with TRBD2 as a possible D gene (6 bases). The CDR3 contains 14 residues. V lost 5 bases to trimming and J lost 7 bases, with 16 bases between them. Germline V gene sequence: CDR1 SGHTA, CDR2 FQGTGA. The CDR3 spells CASSISGRGNTQYF. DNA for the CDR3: TGTGCCAGCAGCATAAGCGGGCGAGGAAATACGCAGTATTTT.

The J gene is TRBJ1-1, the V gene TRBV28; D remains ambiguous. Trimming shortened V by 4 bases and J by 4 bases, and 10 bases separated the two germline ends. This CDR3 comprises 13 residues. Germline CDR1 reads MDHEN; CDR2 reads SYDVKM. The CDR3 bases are TGTGCCAGCAGTTCTCCCTTGTCCACTGAAGCTTTCTTT. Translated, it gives CASSSPLSTEAFF.

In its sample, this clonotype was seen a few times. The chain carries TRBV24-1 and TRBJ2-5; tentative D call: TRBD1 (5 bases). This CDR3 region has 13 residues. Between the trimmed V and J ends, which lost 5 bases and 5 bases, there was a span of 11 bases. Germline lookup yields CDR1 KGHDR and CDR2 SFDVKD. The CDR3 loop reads CATSAKKGETQYF. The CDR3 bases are TGTGCCACCAGTGCTAAGAAGGGGGAGACCCAGTACTTC.

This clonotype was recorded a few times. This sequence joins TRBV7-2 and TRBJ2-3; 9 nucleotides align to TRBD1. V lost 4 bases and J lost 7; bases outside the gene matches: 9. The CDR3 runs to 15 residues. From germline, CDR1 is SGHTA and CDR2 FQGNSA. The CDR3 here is CASSSPGQGMNTQYF. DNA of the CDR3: TGTGCCAGCAGCTCCCCGGGACAGGGAATGAATACGCAGTATTTT.

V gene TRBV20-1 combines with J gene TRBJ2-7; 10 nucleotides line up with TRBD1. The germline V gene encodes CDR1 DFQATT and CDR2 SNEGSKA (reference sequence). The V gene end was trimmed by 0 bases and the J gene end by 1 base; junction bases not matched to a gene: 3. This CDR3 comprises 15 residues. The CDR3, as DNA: TGCAGTGCTAGAGATGGGACAGGGGAGTCCTACGAGCAGTACTTC. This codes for CSARDGTGESYEQYF.